The 10 T cell receptor beta chains in this list originate from one sample, sequenced in a study of spatial heterogeneity in lung cancer (dated by TCRdb to about 2019). The receptor library was made with 5' RACE. The run used a NextSeq 500. TCRdb reanalyzed the raw reads on its own, using fastp at Q25 for trimming and MiXCR for clone calling, and kept in-frame beta chains. Merged by CDR3 protein, the rows form single entries marked with the most common genes and DNA. In this sample the table shows about 38,000 distinct CDR3 sequences, less than 6.5% of which occur a single time. Less than 30% of the sample is taken by the ten largest. The time point tag for this specimen amounts to: sample taken at primary tumor resection. The material was PBMCs, obtained at surgery. Receptor source: a female donor with early-stage non-small cell lung cancer.

In this sample, this clonotype turned up many times. The gene calls are TRBV6-5 and TRBJ1-6; 12 nucleotides agree with TRBD1. V shed 3 bases and J 14 bases; nucleotides not matched to a gene: 11. CDR1 and CDR2 from the germline V gene are MNHEY and SVGAGI. The CDR3 has 16 residues. The CDR3 loop reads CASSYAPGTGGKTLHF. DNA of the CDR3: TGTGCCAGCAGTTATGCGCCCGGGACAGGGGGCAAAACCCTCCACTTT.

This clonotype has just a few counts. This chain connects TRBV18 to TRBJ2-7; D unresolved. This CDR3 has 14 amino acids. Trimming removed 1 base at V and 1 base at J, with 8 bases between. Germline CDR1 KGHSH, CDR2 LQKENI. The CDR3 region has the DNA TGTGCCAGCTCACCACAAGGGAAGTCCTACGAGCAGTACTTC. Translated, it gives CASSPQGKSYEQYF.

J is TRBJ2-3 and V is TRBV7-9; D remains ambiguous. From germline, CDR1 is SEHNR and CDR2 FQNEAQ (reference sequence). This CDR3 is 16 amino acids long. Deletions cut 6 bases from V and 4 bases from J, with 20 bases between. CDR3 sequence (DNA): TGTGCCAGCAGACCCCCCTACCGCGCTTTTGCAGATACGCAGTATTTT. Translation: CASRPPYRAFADTQYF.

The chain links TRBV12-3 or TRBV12-4 to TRBJ2-1, with 9 bases matching TRBD2. The CDR3 is 15 amino acids. Trimming cost V 6 bases and J 4 bases; bases outside gene matches: 7. The DNA of the CDR3 is TGTGCCAGCAGCCGCTCTAGCGGGGCATACAATGAGCAGTTCTTC. It encodes CASSRSSGAYNEQFF.

This clonotype has a count of ten or more. This chain uses TRBV7-3 with TRBJ2-3; no clear D. This CDR3 is 13 amino acids long. V was clipped by 3 bases and J by 1 base, with 5 bases between them. From germline, CDR1 is SGHTA and CDR2 FQGTGA. The CDR3 protein is CASSLLGTDTQYF. The CDR3 DNA is TGTGCCAGCAGCTTGCTAGGCACAGATACGCAGTATTTT.

This clonotype came up many times. V usage is TRBV18 and J usage is TRBJ1-5; 9 bases fit TRBD1. Germline loops: CDR1 KGHSH, CDR2 LQKENI. The CDR3 is made up of 15 amino acids. Losses at the gene ends were 3 bases for V and 7 bases for J; bases not matched to a gene: 7. The CDR3 protein is CASSPGTGNVQPQHF. The CDR3 DNA reads as TGTGCCAGCTCACCTGGGACAGGGAACGTACAGCCCCAGCATTTT.

This clonotype was picked up many times. The chain combines TRBV10-2 with TRBJ2-3, with 7 bases that match TRBD2. The CDR3 sequence is 17 residues long. Germline V gene lookup returns CDR1 WSHSY and CDR2 SAAADI. Unmatched junction bases numbered 8, after V lost 2 bases and J lost 0 bases. CDR3 bases: TGCGCCAGCAGTGAGCCCCTAGCGGTCGCTAGCACAGATACGCAGTATTTT. Amino acids: CASSEPLAVASTDTQYF.

This clonotype was seen a handful of times. The rearrangement joins TRBV12-3 or TRBV12-4 to TRBJ2-3; tentatively, D is TRBD2 (7 bases). The CDR3 covers 16 residues. V dropped 5 bases and J dropped 4 bases, with 19 bases sitting between them. The CDR3 loop reads CASSPQLGGGPDTQYF. The CDR3, as DNA: TGTGCCAGCAGTCCTCAATTAGGCGGGGGCCCAGATACGCAGTATTTT.

In its sample, this clonotype was seen a few times. This sequence joins TRBV6-6 and TRBJ2-7, with D uncertain. The CDR3 is made up of 13 amino acids. Germline V lookup: CDR1 MNHNY, CDR2 SVGAGI (reference sequence). V was clipped by 0 bases and J by 1 base, with 4 bases between them. CDR3 DNA sequence: TGTGCCAGCAGTTACTCGGAGTCCTACGAGCAGTACTTC. Translated, it gives CASSYSESYEQYF.

This clonotype was seen repeatedly, ten times or more. The chain uses TRBV5-5 and TRBJ2-7; TRBD1 aligns across 9 bases. Germline V lookup: CDR1 SGHKS, CDR2 YYEKEE (reference sequence). The CDR3 sequence is 15 residues long. Trimming cost V 3 bases and J 2 bases; bases outside gene matches: 6. The CDR3 DNA sequence: TGTGCCAGCAGCTCATCCGGGACAGGGACCTACGAGCAGTACTTC. It yields the protein CASSSSGTGTYEQYF.